This entry lists 14 T cell receptor beta chains sequenced from one sample in a study of T cell changes during pregnancy in multiple sclerosis. Profiling relied on immunoSEQ multiplex PCR, and the TCRdb table lists in-frame clones only, not all of them. The sample comprises under 95,000 clones, around 92% of which are singletons, and just over 2% rests with the top ten. The sample here was peripheral blood, taken after pregnancy. All receptors derive from a female donor with multiple sclerosis, enrolled in a pregnancy study.

This clone occurred once. V gene TRBV9 combines with J gene TRBJ1-6, with D uncertain. Germline lookup yields CDR1 SGDLS and CDR2 YYNGEE. V was cut by 0 bases and J by 7 bases, with 11 bases left in between. This CDR3 contains 15 residues. The CDR3 reads CASSVAGDYNSPLHF. DNA for the CDR3: TGTGCCAGCAGCGTAGCTGGAGACTACAATTCACCCCTCCACTTT.

V is TRBV27 and J is TRBJ2-6, with D possibly TRBD2 on 5 matching bases. V was pared by 5 bases and J by 0 bases, with 14 bases between. Germline V CDR1 and CDR2: MNHEY, SMNVEV (reference sequence). This CDR3 has 17 residues. CDR3 DNA sequence: TGTGCCAGCAGTCCGAATCGGGGTGGCTCTGGGGCCAACGTCCTGACTTTC. It codes for CASSPNRGGSGANVLTF.

This clone was detected only a few times. The gene calls are TRBV6-4 and TRBJ2-3; 8 bases align to TRBD2. CDR3 length: 16 residues. The germline V gene encodes CDR1 MRHNA and CDR2 SNTAGT. The V and J ends lost 5 bases and 4 bases, in that order; junction bases with no gene match: 11. The CDR3 region is CASSREAGERADTQYF. In nucleotides, the CDR3 is TGTGCCAGCAGTCGGGAAGCGGGAGAGAGGGCAGATACGCAGTATTTT.

The chain combines TRBV19 with TRBJ1-5, with 8 bases matching TRBD1. Germline CDR1 is LNHDA and CDR2 is SQIVND (reference sequence). There are 15 residues in the CDR3. The junction had 11 bases not matched to a gene; V was cut back by 6 bases and J by 7 bases. CDR3 sequence: CASSPGTGWLQPQHF. The DNA of the CDR3 is TGTGCCAGTAGCCCCGGGACAGGCTGGCTACAGCCCCAGCATTTT.

This rearrangement joins TRBV12-5 to TRBJ1-3; D not certain. The CDR3 loop spans 13 amino acids. The V end lost 3 bases, the J end lost 4 bases, and 7 bases lay between the germline ends. Germline-derived CDR1 and CDR2 are LGHNT and FRNRAP. The CDR3 loop is CASGFEPGNTIYF. CDR3 DNA sequence: TGTGCTAGTGGTTTCGAGCCCGGAAACACCATATATTTT.

The chain carries TRBV6-1 and TRBJ2-7, with a tentative D call TRBD1 (6 bases). The V end lost 8 bases, the J end lost 1 base, and 12 bases lay between the germline ends. The CDR3 consists of 13 residues. Per the germline V gene, CDR1 is MNHNS and CDR2 is SASEGT. CDR3 coding DNA: TGTGCCAGCGGCCACAGGGATTCCTACGAGCAGTACTTC. This encodes CASGHRDSYEQYF.

The chain carries TRBV5-1 and TRBJ1-4, with TRBD1 identical over 8 bases. This CDR3 spans 15 amino acids. V dropped 1 base and J dropped 8; count of bases not matched to a gene: 7. CDR1 SGHRS and CDR2 YFSETQ come from the germline V gene. CDR3 sequence reads: CASSLYQGAREKLFF. CDR3 sequence (DNA): TGCGCCAGCAGCTTGTATCAGGGGGCGCGGGAAAAACTGTTTTTT.

The rearrangement uses TRBV25-1 and TRBJ1-1; 7 bases match TRBD1. Trimming took 6 bases from V and 2 from J; bases not matched to a gene: 6. CDR3 size: 14 residues. Looked up from germline, CDR1 is MGHDK and CDR2 is SYGVNS. CDR3 sequence (DNA): TGTGCCAGCAGACAGACAGGGACTAACACTGAAGCTTTCTTT. This gives the protein CASRQTGTNTEAFF.

V and J are TRBV2 and TRBJ2-7; TRBD1 might be the D (5 bases). The germline CDR1 and CDR2 sequences are SNHLY and FYNNEI. V lost 6 bases to trimming and J lost 3 bases, with 12 bases between them. The CDR3 is made up of 13 amino acids. For the CDR3, the DNA is TGTGCCAGCAGGACAGAAGCCTACTACGAGCAGTACTTC. Translating gives CASRTEAYYEQYF.

The chain couples TRBV2 to TRBJ2-6; D is undetermined. The CDR3 runs 14 residues. Germline CDR1 SNHLY, CDR2 FYNNEI. Trimming left V 5 bases short and J 1 base short, with 6 bases between. The CDR3 DNA reads as TGTGCCAGCAGTTCTAGGTCTGGGGCCAACGTCCTGACTTTC. It encodes CASSSRSGANVLTF.

The chain has TRBV30 and TRBJ2-1, with D uncertain. The V end lost 5 bases, the J end lost 0 bases, and 11 bases lay between the germline ends. Germline loops: CDR1 GTSNPN, CDR2 SVGIG (reference sequence). This CDR3 has 14 amino acids. Here the CDR3 DNA reads TGTGCCTGGGACGACTGGAGCTCCTACAATGAGCAGTTCTTC. Amino acids: CAWDDWSSYNEQFF.

The chain combines TRBV18 with TRBJ2-2; 10 bases agree with TRBD1. Germline CDR1 reads KGHSH; CDR2 reads LQKENI. V lost 2 bases to trimming and J lost 5 bases; unmatched junction nucleotides: 2. CDR3 length: 15 amino acids. The CDR3 spells CASSPGTGVTGELFF. DNA of the CDR3: TGTGCCAGCTCACCAGGGACAGGGGTGACCGGGGAGCTGTTTTTT.

A single count supports this clone. This chain links TRBV5-1 with TRBJ2-1; D is unresolved. The germline V and J ends were trimmed by 0 bases and 5 bases, with 6 bases remaining between them. This CDR3 is 13 amino acids long. Germline CDR1 is SGHRS and CDR2 is YFSETQ. This chain's CDR3 is CASSLVENNEQFF. As DNA, the CDR3 is TGCGCCAGCAGCTTGGTGGAGAACAATGAGCAGTTCTTC.

The chain employs TRBV30 and TRBJ1-3; D is perhaps TRBD1 (5 bases). The CDR3 length is 16 residues. Germline V gene lookup returns CDR1 GTSNPN and CDR2 SVGIG (reference sequence). Trimming pared 2 bases from V and 0 bases from J, leaving 14 bases between. DNA of the CDR3: TGTGCCTGGAGTCCCCTAGACAGAACCTCTGGAAACACCATATATTTT. Translating it yields CAWSPLDRTSGNTIYF. The whole variable domain, remainder taken from reference TRBV30 and TRBJ1-3, is SQTIHQWPATLVQPVGSPLSLECTVEGTSNPNLYWYRQAAGRGLQLLFYSVGIGQISSEVPQNLSASRPQDRQFILSSKKLLLSDSGFYLCAWSPLDRTSGNTIYFGEGSWLTVV.